The 17 T cell receptor beta chains listed next were all sequenced from one sample in a study of regulatory T cells in long-lasting Graves disease. Time point indicated: newly diagnosed GD, antithyroid drugs for less than 3 months. Construction of the TCR library relied on RNA isolated from PBMCs. Library construction for TCR beta used iRepertoire HTBI primers and Arm-PCR of CDR3 regions. TCRdb reprocessed the multiplex PCR reads with MiXCR, giving one entry per CDR3 protein. The sample shows around 500,000 distinct CDR3 sequences, about 16% of them seen only once. These same records also appear under a second study, on T cells in Graves' hyperthyroidism and ophthalmopathy.

The sequencing used peripheral blood mononuclear cells (PBMCs), collected at new diagnosis, from a patient treated with antithyroid drugs. All receptors come from a woman aged 35 to 59 with Graves disease.

This clonotype showed up many times. V usage is TRBV3-1 and J usage is TRBJ1-1; D is undetermined. Trimming took 5 bases from V and 1 from J, leaving 11 bases between them. The CDR3 is 14 amino acids. Germline V lookup: CDR1 LGHDT, CDR2 YNNKEL (reference sequence). CDR3 in amino acids: CASSSATPNTEAFF. CDR3 DNA sequence: TGTGCCAGCAGCTCAGCTACCCCGAACACTGAAGCTTTCTTT. Variable domain in full (rest from reference TRBV3-1 and TRBJ1-1): DTAVSQTPKYLVTQMGNDKSIKCEQNLGHDTMYWYKQDSKKFLKIMFSYNNKELIINETVPNRFSPKSPDKAHLNLHINSLELGDSAVYFCASSSATPNTEAFFGQGTRLTVV.

This clonotype was observed a handful of times. A much larger clone is a single base away; this may be a read error. This chain uses TRBV3-1 with TRBJ1-6; the D gene is possibly TRBD1 (6 bases). Germline V CDR1 and CDR2: LGHDT, YNNKEL (reference sequence). V lost 4 bases, J lost 10 bases, and 14 bases lay in between. The CDR3 is 14 residues long. The chain's CDR3 is CASSPTGGQSPLHF. CDR3 nucleotides: TGTGCCAGCAGCCCGACCGGGGGGCAGTCACCCCTCCACTTT.

This clonotype has at least ten counts. J is TRBJ1-2 and V is TRBV6-1; D not certain. The CDR3 contains 16 residues. From germline, CDR1 is MNHNS and CDR2 SASEGT. Trimming stripped 10 bases from V and 0 bases from J, with 21 bases between. CDR3 DNA sequence: TGTGCCACCCAGAGACGGTACCCTGCTTCTAACTATGGCTACACCTTC. This encodes CATQRRYPASNYGYTF.

This clonotype was seen ten or more times. The genes are TRBV7-2 and TRBJ2-1, with D uncertain. Trimming left V 5 bases short and J 11 bases short, with 13 bases between. The CDR3 covers 12 residues. Per germline, CDR1 SGHTA and CDR2 FQGNSA. The CDR3 loop is CASSATARQQFF. The CDR3 DNA is TGTGCCAGCAGCGCGACTGCCAGACAGCAGTTCTTC. Full variable domain (outside the CDR3, taken from reference TRBV7-2 and TRBJ2-1): GAGVSQSPSNKVTEKGKDVELRCDPISGHTALYWYRQSLGQGLEFLIYFQGNSAPDKSGLPSDRFSAERTGGSVSTLTIQRTQQEDSAVYLCASSATARQQFFGPGTRLTVL.

The chain is built from TRBV5-6 and TRBJ2-7; D is uncertain. Deletions cut 0 bases from V and 7 bases from J, with 14 bases between. This CDR3 is built from 14 residues. Looked up from germline, CDR1 is SGHDT and CDR2 is YYEEEE. The CDR3 loop is CASSLVGSTEEQYF. CDR3 sequence (DNA): TGTGCCAGCAGCTTGGTCGGCTCCACAGAGGAGCAGTACTTC.

This clonotype was counted only a few times. This sequence joins TRBV5-4 and TRBJ2-2; tentative D call: TRBD1 (6 bases). The germline V gene has CDR1 SGHNT and CDR2 YYREEE (reference sequence). The germline V and J ends were trimmed by 3 bases and 5 bases, with 14 bases remaining between them. The CDR3 consists of 15 residues. The CDR3 bases are TGTGCCAGCAGCTCCTCAGGGGTAATGACCGGGGAGCTGTTTTTT. Amino acid sequence: CASSSSGVMTGELFF.

The CDR3 coding sequence is TGTGCCAGCAGCACCCCGTACGGGTTAACTAATGAAAAACTGTTTTTT. Its protein product is CASSTPYGLTNEKLFF. This chain joins TRBV28 and TRBJ1-4, with unresolved D. The CDR3 loop spans 16 amino acids. Germline-derived CDR1 and CDR2 are MDHEN and SYDVKM. Trimming left V 6 bases short and J 1 base short, with 15 bases between.

The V and J genes are TRBV2 and TRBJ2-7; 10 bases match TRBD2. The CDR3 extends over 15 amino acids. V lost 6 bases and J lost 1; bases outside the gene matches: 6. The germline gives CDR1 SNHLY, CDR2 FYNNEI. The CDR3 region is CASSRSGGPSYEQYV. The CDR3 nucleotides are TGTGCCAGCAGCCGTAGCGGGGGGCCTTCCTACGAGCAGTACGTC.

This clonotype was found a few times. The chain carries TRBV6-1 and TRBJ1-6; the D gene is possibly TRBD1 (5 bases). The CDR3 contains 14 residues. Trimming took off 4 bases at V and 7 bases at J, with 11 bases between the two ends. Germline values: CDR1 MNHNS, CDR2 SASEGT. This CDR3 is CASSAPGPNSPLHF. The CDR3 DNA is TGTGCCAGCAGTGCACCGGGACCGAATTCACCCCTCCACTTT.

This clonotype has just a few counts. The chain carries TRBV10-3 and TRBJ1-2; 8 positions agree with TRBD1. Germline V gene data show CDR1 as ENHRY and CDR2 as SYGVKD. Unmatched junction bases numbered 4, after V lost 6 bases and J lost 1 base. The CDR3 is 14 residues long. The CDR3 is CAIRGTGINYGYTF. The CDR3 bases are TGTGCCATCAGGGGGACAGGTATTAACTATGGCTACACCTTC.

This clonotype was recorded at least ten times. The chain couples TRBV3-1 to TRBJ1-1; D gene uncertain. This CDR3 contains 14 residues. Trimming removed 1 base from V and 4 bases from J, with 10 bases in between. Germline assignment: CDR1 LGHDT and CDR2 YNNKEL (reference sequence). CDR3 in amino acids: CASSQVTGITEAFF. CDR3 in DNA: TGTGCCAGCAGCCAAGTCACGGGAATCACTGAAGCTTTCTTT.

On this clonotype itself: This clone may be a read error of a much larger clone one base away. This chain's CDR3 is CSFYSAGEQSF. In DNA, the CDR3 is TGCAGCTTTTACTCAGCGGGCGAGCAGTCCTTC. J is TRBJ2-1 and V is TRBV29-1; possible D gene TRBD2, 6 bases. CDR1 is SQVTM, CDR2 ANQGSEA, per germline. The length of the CDR3 is 11 residues.

This clonotype was observed at least ten times. V usage is TRBV3-1 and J usage is TRBJ2-1, with TRBD2 identical over 11 bases. V was clipped by 4 bases and J by 6 bases; unmatched bases: 5. Germline V CDR1 and CDR2: LGHDT, YNNKEL (reference sequence). This CDR3 contains 15 residues. CDR3 nucleotides: TGTGCCAGCAGCCCGCTAGCGGGGGGAGTCAATGAGCAGTTCTTC. Protein sequence: CASSPLAGGVNEQFF.

With regard to this clonotype: A single base separates this from a much larger clone, so it may be a read error. The chain is built from TRBV2 and TRBJ2-7, with a tentative D call TRBD2 (5 bases). Germline V lookup: CDR1 SNHLY, CDR2 FYNNEI. The CDR3 consists of 13 residues. The CDR3 sequence: CASSAGISYERYF. The CDR3 bases are TGTGCCAGCAGCGCCGGGATTTCCTACGAGCGGTACTTC. The full variable domain, with the rest looked up from reference TRBV2 and TRBJ2-7, is EPEVTQTPSHQVTQMGQEVILRCVPISNHLYFYWYRQILGQKVEFLVSFYNNEISEKSEIFDDQFSVERPDGSNFTLKIRSTKLEDSAMYFCASSAGISYERYFGPGTRLTVT.

This clonotype came up many times. This sequence joins TRBV12-3 or TRBV12-4 and TRBJ1-3; D ambiguous. V was pared by 6 bases and J by 0 bases, with 9 bases between. The CDR3 sequence is 14 residues long. Written as DNA, the CDR3 is TGTGCCAGCAGCCTTAGCGGCTCTGGAAACACCATATATTTT. It translates to CASSLSGSGNTIYF.

In regard to this clonotype: This may come from a read error, since a much larger clone is one base off. The V call is TRBV3-1, the J call TRBJ2-7; no definite D call. With 4 bases removed from V and 2 bases from J, the gap between germline ends came to 15 bases. This CDR3 has 15 amino acids. Per germline, CDR1 LGHDT and CDR2 YNNKEL (reference sequence). CDR3: CASSPTIPPAYEQYF. The DNA of the CDR3 is TGTGCCAGCAGCCCCACGATACCACCGGCCTACGAGCAGTACTTC.

The gene calls are TRBV10-3 and TRBJ2-3; no clear D gene. The V end lost 7 bases, the J end lost 2 bases, and 19 bases lay between the germline ends. Germline CDR1 and CDR2: ENHRY and SYGVKD. The CDR3 is 16 amino acids. CDR3 sequence (DNA): TGTGCCATCACGAACAGTCAGGAAGACCTCACAGATACGCAGTATTTT. It codes for CAITNSQEDLTDTQYF.